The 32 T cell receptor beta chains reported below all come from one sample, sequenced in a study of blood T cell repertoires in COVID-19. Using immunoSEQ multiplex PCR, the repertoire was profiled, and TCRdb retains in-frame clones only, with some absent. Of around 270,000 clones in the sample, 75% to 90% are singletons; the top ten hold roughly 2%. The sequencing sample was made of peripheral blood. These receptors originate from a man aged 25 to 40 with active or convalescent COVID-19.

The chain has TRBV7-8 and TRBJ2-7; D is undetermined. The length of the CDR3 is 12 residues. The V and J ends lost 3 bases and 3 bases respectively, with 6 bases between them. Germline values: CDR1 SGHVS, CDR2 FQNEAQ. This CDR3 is CASSLIGYEQYF. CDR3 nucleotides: TGTGCCAGCAGCTTGATCGGCTACGAGCAGTACTTC. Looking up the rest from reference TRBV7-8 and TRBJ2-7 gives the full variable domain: GAGVSQSPRYKVAKRGQDVALRCDPISGHVSLFWYQQALGQGPEFLTYFQNEAQLDKSGLPSDRFFAERPEGSVSTLKIQRTQQEDSAVYLCASSLIGYEQYFGPGTRLTVT.

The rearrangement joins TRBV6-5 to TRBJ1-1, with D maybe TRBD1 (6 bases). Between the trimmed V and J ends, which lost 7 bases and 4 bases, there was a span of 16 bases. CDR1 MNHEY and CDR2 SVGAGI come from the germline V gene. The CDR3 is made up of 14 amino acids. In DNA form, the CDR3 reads TGTGCCAGCACCCTGGGGGCACCCGGCACTGAAGCTTTCTTT. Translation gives CASTLGAPGTEAFF.

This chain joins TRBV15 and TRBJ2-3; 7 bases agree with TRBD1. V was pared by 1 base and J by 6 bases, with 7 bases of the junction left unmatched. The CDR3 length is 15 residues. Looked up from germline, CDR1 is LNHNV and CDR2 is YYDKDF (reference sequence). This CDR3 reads CATSRVTGAVDTQYF. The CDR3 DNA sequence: TGTGCCACCAGCAGAGTCACAGGGGCCGTCGATACGCAGTATTTT.

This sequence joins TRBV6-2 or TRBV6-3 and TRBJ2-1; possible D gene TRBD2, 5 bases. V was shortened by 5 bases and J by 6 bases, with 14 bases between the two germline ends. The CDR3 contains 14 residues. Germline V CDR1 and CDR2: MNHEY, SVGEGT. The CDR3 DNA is TGTGCCAGCAGTAACCCGGGGTTCCCCAATGAGCAGTTCTTC. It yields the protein CASSNPGFPNEQFF.

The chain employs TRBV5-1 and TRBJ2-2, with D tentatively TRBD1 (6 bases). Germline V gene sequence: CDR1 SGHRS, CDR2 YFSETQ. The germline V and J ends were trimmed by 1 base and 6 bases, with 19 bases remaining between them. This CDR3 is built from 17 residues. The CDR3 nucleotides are TGCGCCAGCAGCTTGAATGTAGGGGCAGGGGTATCCGGGGAGCTGTTTTTT. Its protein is CASSLNVGAGVSGELFF.

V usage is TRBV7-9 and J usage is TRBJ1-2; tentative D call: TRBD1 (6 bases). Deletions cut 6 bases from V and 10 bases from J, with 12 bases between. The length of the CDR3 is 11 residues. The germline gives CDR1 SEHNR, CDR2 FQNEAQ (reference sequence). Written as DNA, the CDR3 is TGTGCCAGCAGTTCAACAGGGACCTACACCTTC. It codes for CASSSTGTYTF.

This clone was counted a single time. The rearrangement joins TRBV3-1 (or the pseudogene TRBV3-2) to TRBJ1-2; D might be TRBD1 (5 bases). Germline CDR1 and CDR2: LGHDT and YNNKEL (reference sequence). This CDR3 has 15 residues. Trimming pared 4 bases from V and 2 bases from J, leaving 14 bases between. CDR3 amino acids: CASSPARGINYGYTF. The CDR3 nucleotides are TGTGCCAGCAGCCCAGCACGGGGGATAAACTATGGCTACACCTTC.

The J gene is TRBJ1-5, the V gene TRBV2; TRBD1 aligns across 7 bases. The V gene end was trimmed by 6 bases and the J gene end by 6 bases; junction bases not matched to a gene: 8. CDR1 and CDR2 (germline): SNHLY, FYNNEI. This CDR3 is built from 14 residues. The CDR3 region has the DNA TGTGCCAGCAGGCTCGAACAGGGGAGTCAGCCCCAGCATTTT. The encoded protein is CASRLEQGSQPQHF.

The CDR3 loop reads CASTWNSGEQETQYF. CDR3 bases: TGTGCCAGCACCTGGAATAGCGGGGAACAAGAGACCCAGTACTTC. This chain uses TRBV9 with TRBJ2-5, with 8 bases fitting TRBD2. Germline V gene lookup returns CDR1 SGDLS and CDR2 YYNGEE. CDR3 size: 15 residues. Trimming removed 6 bases from V and 2 bases from J; junction bases left unmatched: 9.

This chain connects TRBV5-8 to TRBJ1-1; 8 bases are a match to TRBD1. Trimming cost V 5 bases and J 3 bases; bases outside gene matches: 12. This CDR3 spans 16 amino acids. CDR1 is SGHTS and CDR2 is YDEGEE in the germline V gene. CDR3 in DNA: TGTGCCAGCAGGCCCAGGGGGCCCTCCCACCACACTGAAGCTTTCTTT. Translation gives CASRPRGPSHHTEAFF.

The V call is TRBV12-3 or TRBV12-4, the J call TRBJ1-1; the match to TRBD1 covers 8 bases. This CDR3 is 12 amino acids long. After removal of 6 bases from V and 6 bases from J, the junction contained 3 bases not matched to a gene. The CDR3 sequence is CASSPTGAEAFF. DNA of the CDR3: TGTGCCAGCAGCCCGACAGGGGCTGAAGCTTTCTTT.

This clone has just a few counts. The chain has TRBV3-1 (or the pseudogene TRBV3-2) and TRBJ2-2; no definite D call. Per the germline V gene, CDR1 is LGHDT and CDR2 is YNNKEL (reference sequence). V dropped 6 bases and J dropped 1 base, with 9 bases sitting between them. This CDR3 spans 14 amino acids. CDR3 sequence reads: CASRTQLNTGELFF. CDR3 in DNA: TGTGCCAGCAGGACACAATTGAACACCGGGGAGCTGTTTTTT.

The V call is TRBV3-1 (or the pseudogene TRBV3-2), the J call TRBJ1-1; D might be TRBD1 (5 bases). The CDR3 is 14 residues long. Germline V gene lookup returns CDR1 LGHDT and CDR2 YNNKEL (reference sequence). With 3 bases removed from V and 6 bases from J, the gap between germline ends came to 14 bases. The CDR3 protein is CASSQGNRGSEAFF. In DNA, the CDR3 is TGTGCCAGCAGCCAGGGGAATAGGGGCTCTGAAGCTTTCTTT.

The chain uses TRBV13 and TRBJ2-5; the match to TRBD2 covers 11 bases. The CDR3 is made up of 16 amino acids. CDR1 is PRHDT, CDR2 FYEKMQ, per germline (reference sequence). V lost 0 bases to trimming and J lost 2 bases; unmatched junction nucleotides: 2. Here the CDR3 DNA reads TGTGCCAGCAGCTTAGGGACTAGCGGGGTACAAGAGACCCAGTACTTC. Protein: CASSLGTSGVQETQYF.

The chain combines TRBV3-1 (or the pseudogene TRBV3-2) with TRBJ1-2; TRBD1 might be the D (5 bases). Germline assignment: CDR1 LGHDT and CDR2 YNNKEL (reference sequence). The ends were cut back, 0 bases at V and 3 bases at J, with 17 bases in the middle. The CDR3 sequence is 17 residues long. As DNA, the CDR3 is TGTGCCAGCAGCCAAGATTGGGGTTTGGGGGGAGACTATGGCTACACCTTC. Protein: CASSQDWGLGGDYGYTF.

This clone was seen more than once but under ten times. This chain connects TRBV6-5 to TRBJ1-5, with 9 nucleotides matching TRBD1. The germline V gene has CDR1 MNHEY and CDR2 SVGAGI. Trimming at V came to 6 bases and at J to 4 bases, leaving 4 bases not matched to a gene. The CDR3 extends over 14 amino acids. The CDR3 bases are TGTGCCAGCAGGCAACAGGGGGCTAATCAGCCCCAGCATTTT. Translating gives CASRQQGANQPQHF.

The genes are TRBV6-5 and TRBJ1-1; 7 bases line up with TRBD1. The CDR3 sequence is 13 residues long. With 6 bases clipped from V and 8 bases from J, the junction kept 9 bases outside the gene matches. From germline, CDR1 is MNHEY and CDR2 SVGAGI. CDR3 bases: TGTGCCAGCAGCTTAACCGGACAGGAAGAAGCTTTCTTT. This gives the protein CASSLTGQEEAFF.

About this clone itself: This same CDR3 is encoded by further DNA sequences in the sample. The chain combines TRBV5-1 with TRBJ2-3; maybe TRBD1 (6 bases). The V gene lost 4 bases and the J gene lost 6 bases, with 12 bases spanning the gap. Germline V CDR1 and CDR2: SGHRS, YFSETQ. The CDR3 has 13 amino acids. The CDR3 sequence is CASSPRGGDTQYF. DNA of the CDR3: TGCGCCAGCAGCCCCAGGGGTGGTGATACGCAGTATTTT.

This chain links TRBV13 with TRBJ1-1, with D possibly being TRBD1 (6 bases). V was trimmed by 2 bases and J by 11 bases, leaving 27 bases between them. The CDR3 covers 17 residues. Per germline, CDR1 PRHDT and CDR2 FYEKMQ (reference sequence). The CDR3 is CASSLFFNDQMDSWAFF. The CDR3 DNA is TGTGCCAGCAGCTTATTTTTCAATGACCAGATGGACAGTTGGGCTTTCTTT.

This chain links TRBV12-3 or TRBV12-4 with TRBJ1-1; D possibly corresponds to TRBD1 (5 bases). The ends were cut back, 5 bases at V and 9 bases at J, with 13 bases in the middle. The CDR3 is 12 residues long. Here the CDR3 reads CASSLRGYQAFF. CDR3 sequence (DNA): TGTGCCAGCAGTCTTCGGGGGTACCAAGCTTTCTTT.

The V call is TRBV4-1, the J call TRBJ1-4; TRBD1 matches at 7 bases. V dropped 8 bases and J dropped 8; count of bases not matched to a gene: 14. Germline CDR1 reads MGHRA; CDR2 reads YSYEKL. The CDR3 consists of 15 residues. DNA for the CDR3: TGCGCCAGCGGTAACAGGGGAGGCAAAGGCGAAAAACTGTTTTTT. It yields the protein CASGNRGGKGEKLFF.

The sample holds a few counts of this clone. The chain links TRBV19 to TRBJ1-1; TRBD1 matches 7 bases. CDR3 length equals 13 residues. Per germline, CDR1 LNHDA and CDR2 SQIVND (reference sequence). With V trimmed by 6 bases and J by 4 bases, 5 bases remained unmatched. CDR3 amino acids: CASRTGDRTEAFF. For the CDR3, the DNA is TGTGCCAGTAGAACAGGGGATCGCACTGAAGCTTTCTTT.

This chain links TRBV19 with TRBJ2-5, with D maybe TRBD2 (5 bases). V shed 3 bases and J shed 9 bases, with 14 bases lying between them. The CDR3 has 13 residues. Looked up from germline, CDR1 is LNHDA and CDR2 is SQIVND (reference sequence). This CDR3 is CASSISVLRPQYF. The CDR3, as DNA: TGTGCCAGTAGTATTAGCGTTTTGCGACCCCAGTACTTC.

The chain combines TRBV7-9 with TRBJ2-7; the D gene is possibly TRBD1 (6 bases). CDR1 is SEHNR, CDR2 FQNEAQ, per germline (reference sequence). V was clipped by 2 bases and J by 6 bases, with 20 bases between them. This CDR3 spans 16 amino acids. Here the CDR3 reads CASSLLGQGSLIEQYF. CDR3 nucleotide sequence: TGTGCCAGCAGCTTACTAGGGCAGGGGTCCTTAATCGAGCAGTACTTC.

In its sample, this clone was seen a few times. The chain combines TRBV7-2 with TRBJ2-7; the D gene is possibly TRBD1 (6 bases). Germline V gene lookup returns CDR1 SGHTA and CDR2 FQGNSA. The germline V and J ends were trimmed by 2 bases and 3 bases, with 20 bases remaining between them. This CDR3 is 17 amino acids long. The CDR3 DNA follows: TGTGCCAGCAGCTTAATCAGTGCACAGGGTGCCAGCTACGAGCAGTACTTC. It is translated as CASSLISAQGASYEQYF.

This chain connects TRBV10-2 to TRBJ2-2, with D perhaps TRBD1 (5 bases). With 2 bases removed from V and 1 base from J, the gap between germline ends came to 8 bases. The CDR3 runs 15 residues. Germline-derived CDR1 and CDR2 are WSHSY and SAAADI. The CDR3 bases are TGCGCCAGCAGTGAGGGCAGGGTGAACACCGGGGAGCTGTTTTTT. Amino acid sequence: CASSEGRVNTGELFF.

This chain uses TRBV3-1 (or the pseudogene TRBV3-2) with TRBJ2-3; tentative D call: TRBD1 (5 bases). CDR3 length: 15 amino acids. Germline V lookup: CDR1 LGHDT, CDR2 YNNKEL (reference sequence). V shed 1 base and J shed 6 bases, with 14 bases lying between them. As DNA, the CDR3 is TGTGCCAGCAGCCAAGTTATTTCAGGGTTCGATACGCAGTATTTT. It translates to CASSQVISGFDTQYF.

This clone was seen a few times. CDR3 coding DNA: TGTGCCAGCAGTGACGAAGGACTCAACACAGATACGCAGTATTTT. Amino acid sequence: CASSDEGLNTDTQYF. V gene TRBV6-4 combines with J gene TRBJ2-3; D might be TRBD2 (5 bases). The CDR3 is made up of 15 amino acids. Germline V gene sequence: CDR1 MRHNA, CDR2 SNTAGT. V shed 2 bases and J shed 2 bases, with 11 bases lying between them.

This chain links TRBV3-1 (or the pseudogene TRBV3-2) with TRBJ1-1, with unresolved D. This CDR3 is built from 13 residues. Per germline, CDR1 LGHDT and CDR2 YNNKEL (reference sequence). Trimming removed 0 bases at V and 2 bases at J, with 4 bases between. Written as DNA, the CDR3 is TGTGCCAGCAGCCAAGATCTTAACACTGAAGCTTTCTTT. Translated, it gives CASSQDLNTEAFF.

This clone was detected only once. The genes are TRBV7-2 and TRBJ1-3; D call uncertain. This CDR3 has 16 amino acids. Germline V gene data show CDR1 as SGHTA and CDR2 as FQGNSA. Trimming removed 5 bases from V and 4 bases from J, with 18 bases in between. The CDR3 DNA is TGTGCCAGCAGCGCCCCGGAGGAGCCGGACGGAAACACCATATATTTT. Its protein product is CASSAPEEPDGNTIYF.

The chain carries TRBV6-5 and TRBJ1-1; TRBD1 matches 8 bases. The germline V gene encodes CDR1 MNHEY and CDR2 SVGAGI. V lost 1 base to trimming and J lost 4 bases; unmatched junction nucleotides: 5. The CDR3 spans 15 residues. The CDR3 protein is CASSYFPGGSTEAFF. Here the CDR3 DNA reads TGTGCCAGCAGTTACTTCCCAGGGGGCTCCACTGAAGCTTTCTTT.

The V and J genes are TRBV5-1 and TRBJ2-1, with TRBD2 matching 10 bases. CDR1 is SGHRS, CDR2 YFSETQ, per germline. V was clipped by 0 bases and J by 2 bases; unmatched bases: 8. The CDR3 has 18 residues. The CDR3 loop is CASSLERSGGYTYNEQFF. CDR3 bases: TGCGCCAGCAGCTTGGAGCGTAGCGGGGGGTATACCTACAATGAGCAGTTCTTC.